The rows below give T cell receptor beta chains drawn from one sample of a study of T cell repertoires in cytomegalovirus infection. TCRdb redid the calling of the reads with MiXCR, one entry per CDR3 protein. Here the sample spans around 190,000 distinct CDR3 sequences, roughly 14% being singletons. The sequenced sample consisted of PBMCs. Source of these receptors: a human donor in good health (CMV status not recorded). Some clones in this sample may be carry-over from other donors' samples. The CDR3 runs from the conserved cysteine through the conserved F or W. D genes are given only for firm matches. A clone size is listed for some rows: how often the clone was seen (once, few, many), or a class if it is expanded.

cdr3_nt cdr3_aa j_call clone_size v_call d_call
TGTGCCAGCAGTTATGGACAGGGGGGCACTGAAGCTTTCTTT CASSYGQGGTEAFF TRBJ1-1 NA TRBV12-3/TRBV12-4 TRBD1
TGCGCCAGCAGCCGAGGAAGCGGGGCGGGCCGCTCCTACAATGAGCAGTTCTTC CASSRGSGAGRSYNEQFF TRBJ2-1 NA TRBV4-3 TRBD2
TGTGCCAGCAGCTCTCCGCTAGCGGGAGGGCCTAGTAGGAATGAGCAGTTCTTC CASSSPLAGGPSRNEQFF TRBJ2-1 NA TRBV7-6 TRBD2
TGTGCCAGCAGCAGGGACAGGGTTCAGAATGAGCAGTTCTTC CASSRDRVQNEQFF TRBJ2-1 few TRBV3-1 TRBD1
TGTGCCAGCAGCTTGGTGGCCTCCCCCGGGGAGCTGTTTTTT CASSLVASPGELFF TRBJ2-2 many TRBV5-4 NA
TGTGCCAGCAGTGCGTGGAATCGGGTATCACTGTTTTTT CASSAWNRVSLFF TRBJ1-4 once TRBV2 NA
TGTGCCAGCAGCTTAGAATGGAACACTGAAGCTTTCTTT CASSLEWNTEAFF TRBJ1-1 many TRBV11-2 NA
TGTGCCAGCAGCTTCACCTCGGGGCAGTTCTTC CASSFTSGQFF TRBJ2-1 few TRBV7-4 NA
TGCAGCGTCAAGCGTTCCGCAGGGGGGCTTTACAATGAGCAGTTCTTC CSVKRSAGGLYNEQFF TRBJ2-1 NA TRBV29-1 NA
TGTGCCAGCAGCTTAGCCAGGGGGAAGCAGTTCTTC CASSLARGKQFF TRBJ2-1 many TRBV7-2 TRBD1
TGCAGTGCTATTGACAGGGGGAGCAATCAGCCCCAGCATTTT CSAIDRGSNQPQHF TRBJ1-5 NA TRBV20-1 TRBD1
TGTGCCAGCAACCGGGGACTAGCCTACGAGCAGTACTTC CASNRGLAYEQYF TRBJ2-7 many TRBV6-6 TRBD2
TGTGCCAGCAAAGAGCGGAACCAAGAGACCCAGTACTTC CASKERNQETQYF TRBJ2-5 few TRBV6-2/TRBV6-3 NA
TGTGCCAGCAGCTTTAGAGCGGGGGGGAATGAGCAGTTCTTC CASSFRAGGNEQFF TRBJ2-1 many TRBV7-9 TRBD2
TGCGCCAGCAGCAACACCGGGACAGGGATGAATCAGCCCCAGCATTTT CASSNTGTGMNQPQHF TRBJ1-5 NA TRBV4-1 TRBD1
TGTGCCAGCAGTTCAGGGGATCAGCCCCAGCATTTT CASSSGDQPQHF TRBJ1-5 many TRBV12-3/TRBV12-4 NA
TGTGCCAGCAGCCAGGCTCTGGGACTCAAAAGCTCCTACGAGCAGTACTTC CASSQALGLKSSYEQYF TRBJ2-7 NA TRBV14 NA
TGTGCCAGCTCACTTCGGACAGGGGGAATTTACGAGCAGTACTTC CASSLRTGGIYEQYF TRBJ2-7 few TRBV18 TRBD1
TGTGCCAGCAGCTTGACAGGGGTGCACACCGGGGAGCTGTTTTTT CASSLTGVHTGELFF TRBJ2-2 NA TRBV5-5 TRBD1
TGTGCCAGCAGCTTAGCCGGGGCGGATAGCACAGATACGCAGTATTTT CASSLAGADSTDTQYF TRBJ2-3 many TRBV7-6 NA
TGTGCCGTCTCCGGGGCCCGCGGCACTGAAGCTTTCTTT CAVSGARGTEAFF TRBJ1-1 few TRBV10-3 NA
TGTGCTAGTGGTTTGCCCCTCCAGGGAAACACTGAAGCTTTCTTT CASGLPLQGNTEAFF TRBJ1-1 many TRBV12-5 NA
TGTGCCAGCAGCTTCAGGAACTCCGAAGCTTTCTTT CASSFRNSEAFF TRBJ1-1 few TRBV7-9 NA
TGTGCCAGCACCTCGGGGGAATATAGCAATCAGCCCCAGCATTTT CASTSGEYSNQPQHF TRBJ1-5 many TRBV28 NA
TGCAGTGCACTCGGAACTAGTAAAGATACGCAGTATTTT CSALGTSKDTQYF TRBJ2-3 NA TRBV20-1 NA
TGCGCCAGCAGCTCAGGGACCGGCATGATCACTGAAGCTTTCTTT CASSSGTGMITEAFF TRBJ1-1 once TRBV5-1 NA
TGTGCCAGCAGCTTAGACTCCGGTGGCACAGATACGCAGTATTTT CASSLDSGGTDTQYF TRBJ2-3 many TRBV7-2 NA
TGTGCCAGCAGCTCGATCCAAGGGGGCGCGGGACGTTTGGAAGAGACCCAGTACTTC CASSSIQGGAGRLEETQYF TRBJ2-5 few TRBV5-6 NA
TGTGCCAGCAGGATCATTCGGGACAGGGATTTCTACGAGCAGTACTTC CASRIIRDRDFYEQYF TRBJ2-7 many TRBV7-9 TRBD1
TGCAGCGTTGAAGAGCCTTCGCGCACTGAAGCTTTCTTT CSVEEPSRTEAFF TRBJ1-1 NA TRBV29-1 NA
TGTGCCAGCAAGATCTTACCAGGGGAGAACACTGAAGCTTTCTTT CASKILPGENTEAFF TRBJ1-1 many TRBV7-8 NA
TGTGCCACCAGTGATATCGTCCCGGGACCAAGCACATTAGCCACCGGGGAGCTGTTTTTT CATSDIVPGPSTLATGELFF TRBJ2-2 few TRBV24-1 NA
TGTGCCAGCGGTTACGGCGGTGGGGTAAGCTCCGTAAGCAATGAGCAGTTCTTC CASGYGGGVSSVSNEQFF TRBJ2-1 NA TRBV6-2/TRBV6-3 NA
TGTGCCAGCAGTTTAAGGATATCAGTTTCTACTGTAAACACTGAAGCTTTCTTT CASSLRISVSTVNTEAFF TRBJ1-1 NA TRBV12-3/TRBV12-4 NA
TGTGCCAGCAGCCGTCGGTTGGACTCTGGAAACACCATATATTTT CASSRRLDSGNTIYF TRBJ1-3 few TRBV7-4 NA
TGTGCCAGCAGCTGGCGTCTAATCATGAACACTGAAGCTTTCTTT CASSWRLIMNTEAFF TRBJ1-1 NA TRBV5-5 NA
TGCAGTGCTAGAGCCCTGGCTAGCGGGAGCACAGATACGCAGTATTTT CSARALASGSTDTQYF TRBJ2-3 few TRBV20-1 TRBD2
TGTGCCAGCAGTTTGTTGGAGACAGGGGGGGCAGATACGCAGTATTTT CASSLLETGGADTQYF TRBJ2-3 many TRBV6-5 TRBD1
TGTGCCAGCAGCCGTTCCGGGGAGGAGACCCAGTACTTC CASSRSGEETQYF TRBJ2-5 many TRBV7-2 NA
TGTGCCAGCAGTGAAGAGGCGGGACCCCATTACGAGCAGTTCTTC CASSEEAGPHYEQFF TRBJ2-1 NA TRBV6-1 NA
TGTGCCAGCAGTTTAAGGGACAGCGGAGGCTACACCTTC CASSLRDSGGYTF TRBJ1-2 NA TRBV12-3/TRBV12-4 TRBD1
TGTGCCAGCAGCTACAACGTCCCAGGACAGCCTAATTCTGAGCAGTTCTTC CASSYNVPGQPNSEQFF TRBJ2-1 many TRBV7-2 NA
TGTGCCAGCAGTGATGAGGGGAACACTGAAGCTTTCTTT CASSDEGNTEAFF TRBJ1-1 many TRBV12-3/TRBV12-4 NA
TGTGCCAGCAGCCAAGATTTTCGGCTTTACAATGAGCAGTTCTTC CASSQDFRLYNEQFF TRBJ2-1 NA TRBV3-1 NA
TGTGCCAGCAGTTACTCGTCAGGGGGCGGGATCTATGGCTACACCTTC CASSYSSGGGIYGYTF TRBJ1-2 few TRBV6-5 TRBD1
TGTGCCAGCAGCTCCCAGGGCGCCGACGAAGAGACCCAGTACTTC CASSSQGADEETQYF TRBJ2-5 many TRBV7-2 NA
TGTGCCACCAGCAGAGGCCAGGGACAGCCTTACAATGAGCAGTTCTTC CATSRGQGQPYNEQFF TRBJ2-1 few TRBV15 TRBD1
TGTGCCAGCAGTTATTCCTCATCCGGGGAGCTGTTTTTT CASSYSSSGELFF TRBJ2-2 many TRBV7-8 NA
TGTGCCAGCAGTGAATGGGTCGGCACTGAAGCTTTCTTT CASSEWVGTEAFF TRBJ1-1 NA TRBV25-1 NA
TGTGCCAGCACCTGGTCCTCAAGGTCCCAGCCCCAGCATTTT CASTWSSRSQPQHF TRBJ1-5 many TRBV12-3/TRBV12-4 NA
TGTGCCAGTAGTATGAGGGGGATGAACACTGAAGCTTTCTTT CASSMRGMNTEAFF TRBJ1-1 NA TRBV19 NA
TGTGCCAGCAGCTTACCCGCAAGTGGCTACACCTTC CASSLPASGYTF TRBJ1-2 many TRBV7-9 NA
TGCGCCAGCAGCCGCCGGACAGCTAACTATGGCTACACCTTC CASSRRTANYGYTF TRBJ1-2 NA TRBV4-1 NA
TGTGCCAGCATCCAGGGTGCCGGGGAGCTGTTTTTT CASIQGAGELFF TRBJ2-2 many TRBV7-9 NA
TGTGCCACCAGCAGGAGAGGCTCCCACGAGCAGTACTTC CATSRRGSHEQYF TRBJ2-7 NA TRBV15 NA
TGCAGTGCTAGTGGGGCTAGCGGGAGGTACAATGAGCAGTTCTTC CSASGASGRYNEQFF TRBJ2-1 NA TRBV20-1 TRBD2
TGTGCCAGCAGCCAGATACGGGACAGCTTCTCTTCTGGCTACACCTTC CASSQIRDSFSSGYTF TRBJ1-2 NA TRBV11-2 TRBD1
TGTGCCAGCAGCACGACTAGTCTTGAGACCCAGTACTTC CASSTTSLETQYF TRBJ2-5 many TRBV7-2 NA
TGTGCCAGTAGTATTATGGCAGGGTCGGGCACCGGGGAGCTGTTTTTT CASSIMAGSGTGELFF TRBJ2-2 many TRBV19 NA